The next 28 T cell receptor beta chains were all read from a single sample in a study of blood T cell repertoires in COVID-19. Assay: immunoSEQ multiplex PCR; the TCRdb copy retains only in-frame clones and omits some. The table has more than 200,000 clones, around 88% seen once. Source material: peripheral blood. The receptors shown here come from a man aged 35 to 55 with active or convalescent COVID-19.

This chain links TRBV7-3 with TRBJ2-3, with 7 bases matching TRBD2. Germline V gives CDR1 SGHTA, CDR2 FQGTGA. The CDR3 totals 16 residues. The junction had 5 bases not matched to a gene; V was cut back by 2 bases and J by 0 bases. The CDR3 sequence is CASSLLPSGSTDTQYF. The CDR3 nucleotides are TGTGCCAGCAGCTTACTTCCTAGCGGTAGCACAGATACGCAGTATTTT.

The chain recombines TRBV15 with TRBJ1-4; 10 positions match TRBD1. Germline V gene data show CDR1 as LNHNV and CDR2 as YYDKDF (reference sequence). The CDR3 consists of 18 residues. J gave up 8 bases and V 0 bases, and 12 bases lay outside the gene matches. The CDR3 DNA is TGTGCCACCAGCAGAGATCGGGTACCGGGACAGGGGAACGAAAAACTGTTTTTT. The encoded protein is CATSRDRVPGQGNEKLFF.

The CDR3 loop reads CASSQDRLAGGADTQYF. The CDR3 DNA follows: TGTGCCAGCAGCCAAGATCGTCTAGCGGGGGGGGCAGATACGCAGTATTTT. This sequence joins TRBV4-2 and TRBJ2-3; 12 bases line up with TRBD2. V lost 0 bases, J lost 4 bases, and 5 bases stayed unmatched. In germline, CDR1 is LGHNA, CDR2 YNFKEQ. There are 17 residues in the CDR3.

V gene TRBV19 combines with J gene TRBJ1-1; D uncertain. Germline V gene sequence: CDR1 LNHDA, CDR2 SQIVND (reference sequence). There are 13 residues in the CDR3. Trimming left V 3 bases short and J 2 bases short, with 7 bases between. Here the CDR3 reads CASSMQYNTEAFF. The CDR3 DNA reads as TGTGCCAGTAGTATGCAGTATAACACTGAAGCTTTCTTT. Full variable domain (remainder filled in from reference TRBV19 and TRBJ1-1): DGGITQSPKYLFRKEGQNVTLSCEQNLNHDAMYWYRQDPGQGLRLIYYSQIVNDFQKGDIAEGYSVSREKKESFPLTVTSAQKNPTAFYLCASSMQYNTEAFFGQGTRLTVV.

The CDR3 is CASSPGGIYEQYF. As DNA, the CDR3 is TGTGCCAGCAGCCCGGGAGGGATCTACGAGCAGTACTTC. The chain couples TRBV7-9 to TRBJ2-7; TRBD2 matches 8 bases. The CDR3 consists of 13 residues. V lost 5 bases to trimming and J lost 3 bases; unmatched junction nucleotides: 3. The germline V gene encodes CDR1 SEHNR and CDR2 FQNEAQ (reference sequence).

V and J are TRBV11-1 and TRBJ1-1, with D possibly being TRBD1 (5 bases). Germline CDR1 reads SGHAT; CDR2 reads FQDESV (reference sequence). Trimming removed 6 bases at V and 4 bases at J, with 9 bases between. The CDR3 spans 12 residues. Written as DNA, the CDR3 is TGTGCCAGCAGTCAAGGGGCCACTGAAGCTTTCTTT. It translates to CASSQGATEAFF.

J is TRBJ1-4 and V is TRBV18; D ambiguous. CDR3 length equals 14 residues. Germline loops: CDR1 KGHSH, CDR2 LQKENI. Trimming removed 5 bases from V and 5 bases from J, with 12 bases in between. CDR3 protein: CASSTTNTNEKLFF. The CDR3 nucleotides read TGTGCCAGCTCAACCACTAACACAAATGAAAAACTGTTTTTT.

CDR3 protein: CASSYGRAAGGADTQYF. The CDR3 nucleotides read TGTGCCAGCAGTTACGGGCGCGCGGCGGGGGGCGCAGATACGCAGTATTTT. The chain has TRBV6-2 or TRBV6-3 and TRBJ2-3, with 8 bases lining up with TRBD2. Germline V CDR1 and CDR2: MNHEY, SVGEGT. The length of the CDR3 is 17 residues. V lost 2 bases and J lost 4; bases outside the gene matches: 11.

The V gene is TRBV19, the J gene TRBJ1-6; TRBD1 matches at 8 bases. The CDR3 runs 15 residues. The V gene end was trimmed by 5 bases and the J gene end by 6 bases; junction bases not matched to a gene: 6. The germline CDR1 and CDR2 sequences are LNHDA and SQIVND (reference sequence). CDR3 sequence: CASSLETGGNSPLHF. The CDR3 DNA sequence: TGTGCCAGTAGTTTGGAAACAGGGGGTAATTCACCCCTCCACTTT.

A single count supports this clone. The rearrangement joins TRBV7-2 to TRBJ2-1, with 15 positions matching TRBD2. V lost 5 bases to trimming and J lost 4 bases; unmatched junction nucleotides: 6. The length of the CDR3 is 17 residues. Germline values: CDR1 SGHTA, CDR2 FQGNSA. The CDR3, as DNA: TGTGCCAGCAGCCCAGGGACTAGCGGGGGGCCGTACAATGAGCAGTTCTTC. Translated: CASSPGTSGGPYNEQFF. The whole variable domain, remainder taken from reference TRBV7-2 and TRBJ2-1, is GAGVSQSPSNKVTEKGKDVELRCDPISGHTALYWYRQSLGQGLEFLIYFQGNSAPDKSGLPSDRFSAERTGGSVSTLTIQRTQQEDSAVYLCASSPGTSGGPYNEQFFGPGTRLTVL.

V gene TRBV15 combines with J gene TRBJ1-2; D is perhaps TRBD1 (5 bases). Germline CDR1 reads LNHNV; CDR2 reads YYDKDF (reference sequence). This CDR3 spans 13 amino acids. V was cut by 2 bases and J by 8 bases, with 12 bases left in between. The DNA of the CDR3 is TGTGCCACCAGCAGAACAGGACTAGAGGGCTACACCTTC. This sequence encodes CATSRTGLEGYTF.

This chain joins TRBV6-5 and TRBJ2-3; D not resolved. CDR3 length equals 15 residues. V lost 1 base to trimming and J lost 2 bases, with 10 bases between them. Germline CDR1 reads MNHEY; CDR2 reads SVGAGI. The CDR3 nucleotides are TGTGCCAGCAGTTACTTATACCCAGACACAGATACGCAGTATTTT. Translation: CASSYLYPDTDTQYF.

The rearrangement joins TRBV13 to TRBJ1-2, with D perhaps matching TRBD1 (6 bases). From germline, CDR1 is PRHDT and CDR2 FYEKMQ (reference sequence). Trimming removed 4 bases from V and 4 bases from J, with 16 bases in between. This CDR3 contains 15 residues. CDR3 bases: TGTGCCAGCAGCTGGGTCGTCAGGGGCATCTATGGCTACACCTTC. It is translated as CASSWVVRGIYGYTF.

V is TRBV7-9 and J is TRBJ1-1; no firm D call. Per the germline V gene, CDR1 is SEHNR and CDR2 is FQNEAQ (reference sequence). This CDR3 spans 13 amino acids. The V end was cut by 3 bases, the J end by 7 bases, with 12 bases between. The CDR3 protein is CASSFGGGIEAFF. Here the CDR3 DNA reads TGTGCCAGCAGCTTTGGAGGAGGAATTGAAGCTTTCTTT.

The rearrangement joins TRBV19 to TRBJ1-2, with D unclear. V was trimmed by 3 bases and J by 8 bases, leaving 16 bases between them. This CDR3 is 14 amino acids long. CDR1 is LNHDA and CDR2 is SQIVND in the germline V gene (reference sequence). The CDR3 sequence: CASSIPAGFGGYTF. In nucleotides, the CDR3 is TGTGCCAGTAGTATCCCAGCGGGGTTCGGAGGCTACACCTTC.

The chain uses TRBV19 and TRBJ1-1; no reliable D call. The CDR3 extends over 16 amino acids. Between the trimmed V and J ends, which lost 1 base and 2 bases, there was a span of 14 bases. Per germline, CDR1 LNHDA and CDR2 SQIVND (reference sequence). DNA for the CDR3: TGTGCCAGTAGTATAGGGGCGGGGATCCTTAACACTGAAGCTTTCTTT. This encodes CASSIGAGILNTEAFF.

The chain carries TRBV7-2 and TRBJ2-7; D might be TRBD2 (6 bases). V gave up 6 bases and J gave up 0 bases, with 12 bases separating them. There are 14 residues in the CDR3. CDR1 is SGHTA and CDR2 is FQGNSA in the germline V gene. Here the CDR3 reads CASRFAGSSYEQYF. As DNA, the CDR3 is TGTGCCAGCAGGTTCGCGGGGTCCTCCTACGAGCAGTACTTC.

This chain joins TRBV5-1 and TRBJ1-2; 9 positions match TRBD1. Germline V CDR1 and CDR2: SGHRS, YFSETQ. The CDR3 has 16 amino acids. V lost 6 bases and J lost 1; bases outside the gene matches: 10. The CDR3 DNA is TGCGCCAGCAAATCACGACAGGGGGTCGGTAACTATGGCTACACCTTC. It codes for CASKSRQGVGNYGYTF.

This clone turned up a few times. The chain recombines TRBV6-1 with TRBJ2-7; 9 bases align to TRBD2. The CDR3 spans 16 residues. Germline CDR1 MNHNS, CDR2 SASEGT. V lost 4 bases and J lost 4; bases outside the gene matches: 11. The CDR3 sequence is CASSAVGTSLGYEQYF. The CDR3 region has the DNA TGTGCCAGCAGTGCGGTCGGGACTAGCTTAGGGTACGAGCAGTACTTC.

This clone was seen a few times. The chain employs TRBV7-2 and TRBJ2-3, with 7 bases fitting TRBD1. The ends lost 5 bases at V and 1 base at J; junction bases unmatched: 3. The CDR3 is 14 residues long. Germline V gene data show CDR1 as SGHTA and CDR2 as FQGNSA. DNA of the CDR3: TGTGCCAGCAGCAGCGGACAGGGCACAGATACGCAGTATTTT. Translated, it gives CASSSGQGTDTQYF.

This clone occurred once. The J gene is TRBJ1-1, the V gene TRBV21-1. TRBV21-1 is given as a pseudogene. This CDR3 is 17 amino acids long. CDR3 DNA sequence: TGTGCCAGCAGCAATCTAGGGGGGGCCGGAATGAACACTGAAGCTTTCTTT. It codes for CASSNLGGAGMNTEAFF.

The rearrangement links TRBV6-2 or TRBV6-3 to TRBJ1-2, with D hard to call. The CDR3 has 14 amino acids. Trimming cost V 4 bases and J 4 bases, with 13 bases left between them. CDR1 is MNHEY and CDR2 is SVGEGT in the germline V gene. The CDR3 DNA follows: TGTGCCAGCAGTTCCCAGGCAGCCCTCTATGGCTACACCTTC. Amino acids: CASSSQAALYGYTF.

This rearrangement joins TRBV6-5 to TRBJ2-5; tentative D call: TRBD2 (5 bases). Trimming removed 5 bases at V and 2 bases at J, with 12 bases between. This CDR3 spans 14 amino acids. The V gene's germline CDR1 is MNHEY and CDR2 SVGAGI. The CDR3 nucleotides read TGTGCCAGCAGTAACGGAGGTTTACAAGAGACCCAGTACTTC. It encodes CASSNGGLQETQYF.

The chain employs TRBV5-1 and TRBJ1-1, with a possible D match to TRBD1 (6 bases). The germline V gene has CDR1 SGHRS and CDR2 YFSETQ. The V gene lost 4 bases and the J gene lost 8 bases, with 21 bases spanning the gap. The CDR3 has 15 residues. CDR3 sequence reads: CASSDPGHQKDEAFF. CDR3 nucleotides: TGCGCCAGCAGCGACCCGGGACACCAAAAAGACGAAGCTTTCTTT.

V gene TRBV29-1 combines with J gene TRBJ2-3; D is uncertain. The CDR3 contains 15 residues. Germline-derived CDR1 and CDR2 are SQVTM and ANQGSEA. Between the trimmed V and J ends, which lost 0 bases and 0 bases, there was a span of 10 bases. The chain's CDR3 is CSVEDRRRSTDTQYF. The CDR3, as DNA: TGCAGCGTTGAAGATCGCAGGCGAAGCACAGATACGCAGTATTTT.

The chain employs TRBV11-2 and TRBJ2-1, with 7 bases lining up with TRBD2. Trimming removed 2 bases from V and 5 bases from J; junction bases left unmatched: 6. CDR3 length equals 15 residues. The germline gives CDR1 SGHAT, CDR2 FQNNGV. The CDR3 coding sequence is TGTGCCAGCAGCTTATCCGGGACTATAAACAATGAGCAGTTCTTC. Translated, it gives CASSLSGTINNEQFF.

The chain employs TRBV27 and TRBJ2-7; D gene unclear. Between the trimmed V and J ends, which lost 3 bases and 2 bases, there was a span of 14 bases. The CDR3 has 15 residues. Germline CDR1 and CDR2: MNHEY and SMNVEV (reference sequence). The CDR3 is CASSFRPAEPYEQYF. The CDR3 nucleotides are TGTGCCAGCAGTTTCCGCCCCGCAGAACCCTACGAGCAGTACTTC.

The chain couples TRBV11-1 to TRBJ2-3, with 8 bases fitting TRBD1. V lost 5 bases, J lost 1 base, and 5 bases stayed unmatched. CDR1 and CDR2 from the germline V gene are SGHAT and FQDESV (reference sequence). This CDR3 region has 15 residues. CDR3 protein: CASSLQGAGTDTQYF. CDR3 DNA sequence: TGTGCCAGCAGCCTCCAGGGGGCCGGCACAGATACGCAGTATTTT.